This T cell receptor (beta chain) was identified during a study of blood T cell repertoires in COVID-19 (TCRdb year 2020). Concerning the study at large: The collaborator samples originated in the United States, Italy and Spain and spanned the acute and convalescent phases of COVID-19. The prospective study material was composed of cDNA or gDNA derived from T cells, B-cell-depleted T cells, or PBMCs. Deeply sampled blood TCRbeta repertoires from subjects exposed to, actively infected with, or recovered from COVID-19 were included in the dataset. The repertoires were made available in a free public database intended to serve as a resource for research on the immune response to SARS-CoV-2. Samples came from the ongoing ImmuneRACE study (first 160 participants) plus 1,254 subjects from 6 global collaborators. Nearly every sample came with metadata listing a de-identified subject ID, COVID-19 status, age in years and sex. Where HLA class I and class II types were available, the types were taken from metadata supplied by the sample provider, not from assay-based typing.

Study-wide conclusions, independent of this receptor: Clinical and demographic metadata were provided uncurated, with the amount varying by source and participant.

The immunoSEQ Assay, a bias-controlled multiplex PCR, was used to amplify TCRbeta CDR3 regions from genomic DNA. From the authors' description of their analysis: The number of nucleated cells in each sample was estimated from the amplification of reference gene primers within the assay. To quantify the absolute abundance of each unique TCRbeta CDR3 rearrangement, sequence reads were collapsed and filtered. Productive Simpson clonality was computed per sample as the square root of Simpson's diversity index over productive rearrangements. The source is immuneACCESS, and TCRdb retained only in-frame sequences with V and J called. Part of the clones is not carried over; for the studies checked, unresolved V genes explain less than half of this, and the remainder is unexplained. That table supplies the V and J calls and clone size; D and trimming were determined from the DNA. The sample table lists 130,000 or so clones, roughly four fifths of them with a count of one. Of the sample, 11% falls within the top ten clones.

Notes on this clone: Which antigen it targets is not known. No base qualities exist here, and no much larger clone lies one base off it.

Whole blood was collected in K2EDTA tubes by collaborating institutions according to the institutions' own protocols. For TCRbeta analysis, collaborator samples were shipped as frozen whole blood, as isolated PBMCs, or as DNA extracted from either sample type. The CDR3 goes from the cysteine to the phenylalanine over 14 residues. Only CDR3 DNA remains: 42 bases, in frame from the first base. CDR1 LNHDA and CDR2 SQIVND were looked up in the germline V gene (reference sequence). For this chain, trimming is 3 bases at the V end and 2 bases at the J end, and the number of junction bases without a gene match is 4.

The chain is encoded by TRBV19 joined to TRBJ2-7; the junction holds 7 bases that match TRBD2. This TCR came from a human donor in a cohort sampled during active COVID-19. The source material was peripheral blood. The CDR3 protein is CASSMDGRTYEQYF. The nucleotide sequence reads TGTGCCAGTAGTATGGACGGGAGGACCTACGAGCAGTACTTC.